One sample yielded the 20 T cell receptor beta chains listed below, sequenced in a study of tumor and adjacent non-tumor tissue in lung cancer. RNA was extracted from bulk tissue without any cell sorting. The library came from three nested PCR rounds adapted from ARM-PCR protocols. TCRdb fed the multiplex PCR reads into MiXCR, producing one record per CDR3 protein. Here the sample spans about 200,000 distinct CDR3 sequences, about 71% being singletons. The specimen was lung tumor tissue. All receptors derive from a man aged 55 to 70 with non-small cell lung cancer.

The chain joins TRBV11-3 to TRBJ2-3, with D tentatively TRBD1 (6 bases). CDR1 and CDR2 from the germline V gene are SGHNT and YENEEA. V lost 8 bases to trimming and J lost 0 bases, with 15 bases between them. This CDR3 has 15 amino acids. This chain's CDR3 is CASSRTDSSTDTQYF. CDR3 coding DNA: TGTGCCAGCTCACGGACAGATAGTAGCACAGATACGCAGTATTTT. The full variable domain, rest sourced from reference TRBV11-3 and TRBJ2-3, is EAGVVQSPRYKIIEKKQPVAFWCNPISGHNTLYWYLQNLGQGPELLIRYENEEAVDDSQLPKDRFSAERLKGVDSTLKIQPAELGDSAVYLCASSRTDSSTDTQYFGPGTRLTVL.

The chain has TRBV10-1 and TRBJ2-5; 7 positions agree with TRBD2. The CDR3 consists of 14 residues. Germline V gene lookup returns CDR1 WNHNN and CDR2 SYGVQD (reference sequence). V shed 6 bases, J shed 4 bases, and the junction held 8 bases outside the gene matches. The CDR3 DNA follows: TGCGCCAGCAGCGCCGGGAGGCGAACAGAGACCCAGTACTTC. This gives the protein CASSAGRRTETQYF.

This clonotype came up once. This clone may be a read error of a much larger clone one base away. The V and J genes are TRBV20-1 and TRBJ2-2; the match to TRBD2 covers 11 bases. This CDR3 contains 17 residues. Germline V CDR1 and CDR2: DFQATT, SNEGSKA (reference sequence). CDR3: CSAREVSGRAATGELLF. The DNA for the CDR3 is TGCAGTGCTAGAGAGGTTAGCGGGAGGGCGGCCACCGGGGAGCTGCTTTTT.

This rearrangement joins TRBV29-1 to TRBJ2-1; D not resolved. V lost 2 bases, J lost 11 bases, and 19 bases lay in between. CDR3 length: 14 amino acids. The germline V gene encodes CDR1 SQVTM and CDR2 ANQGSEA. CDR3 loop: CSVELNRVRRQQFF. CDR3 sequence (DNA): TGCAGCGTTGAACTGAACCGGGTTAGACGGCAGCAGTTCTTC.

The chain's CDR3 is CASIPGLAGSYEQYF. In DNA, the CDR3 is TGTGCCAGCATCCCTGGACTAGCGGGCTCCTACGAGCAGTACTTC. The chain joins TRBV6-5 to TRBJ2-7; 11 positions agree with TRBD2. This CDR3 has 15 residues. Per the germline V gene, CDR1 is MNHEY and CDR2 is SVGAGI. V dropped 7 bases and J dropped 0; count of bases not matched to a gene: 5.

The rearrangement links TRBV5-4 to TRBJ2-1; D might be TRBD2 (5 bases). The CDR3 is 15 residues long. Trimming removed 5 bases from V and 7 bases from J, with 19 bases in between. Germline CDR1 SGHNT, CDR2 YYREEE (reference sequence). The CDR3, as DNA: TGTGCCAGCAGTCCCGGCCCGGGGTGGAAGAATGAGCAGTTCTTC. It yields the protein CASSPGPGWKNEQFF.

The rearrangement uses TRBV6-5 and TRBJ1-1, with TRBD1 as a possible D gene (5 bases). Germline V lookup: CDR1 MNHEY, CDR2 SVGAGI. V lost 8 bases, J lost 5 bases, and 18 bases lay in between. The CDR3 totals 14 residues. The CDR3 DNA is TGTGCCAGCCGATCGGGGGGTTCGGCAACTGAAGCTTTCTTT. Translating gives CASRSGGSATEAFF.

As for this clonotype: A single base separates this from a much larger clone, so it may be a read error. V gene TRBV20-1 combines with J gene TRBJ2-3, with D possibly matching TRBD2 (7 bases). CDR1 is DFQATT and CDR2 is SNEGSKA in the germline V gene (reference sequence). V shed 8 bases and J shed 1 base, with 19 bases lying between them. The CDR3 runs to 15 residues. The DNA of the CDR3 is TGCAGTACTATTGGGGGGGGGCCGCGCACAGATACGCAGTATTTT. Amino acid sequence: CSTIGGGPRTDTQYF.

The V call is TRBV20-1, the J call TRBJ2-3, with 7 bases aligning to TRBD2. This CDR3 comprises 16 residues. The germline V gene encodes CDR1 DFQATT and CDR2 SNEGSKA (reference sequence). Trimming removed 1 base from V and 5 bases from J; junction bases left unmatched: 12. This CDR3 is CSARAPTGGSLDTQYF. The CDR3, as DNA: TGCAGTGCTAGAGCTCCGACTGGCGGGAGCTTAGATACGCAGTATTTT.

This clonotype was seen a single time. Relative to the germline gene, one junction end is altered; a read error may explain this. The rearrangement links TRBV11-1 to TRBJ1-1; TRBD1 is a possible D gene (5 bases). Germline lookup yields CDR1 SGHAT and CDR2 FQDESV (reference sequence). This CDR3 is 13 amino acids long. CDR3 protein: CASTPVGGTEAFF. In DNA form, the CDR3 reads TGTGCTAGCACCCCCGTGGGGGGCACTGAAGCTTTCTTT.

A remark on this clonotype: At one end, the junction sequence differs from germline, possibly due to a read error. The CDR3, as DNA: TGCGCCAACAGCCAAGGCCGGGGGCCTGACTATGGCTACACCTTC. Its translation is CANSQGRGPDYGYTF. The gene calls are TRBV4-1 and TRBJ1-2; D is perhaps TRBD1 (6 bases). Germline CDR1 MGHRA, CDR2 YSYEKL. CDR3 length equals 15 residues.

With respect to this clonotype: Relative to the germline gene, one junction end is altered; a read error may explain this. This CDR3 reads CSVAGTCASYNEQFF. The CDR3, as DNA: TGCAGCGTAGCCGGGACTTGCGCCTCCTACAATGAACAGTTCTTC. The V gene is TRBV29-1, the J gene TRBJ2-1; a weak D match, TRBD2 (6 bases). This CDR3 contains 15 residues. The germline gives CDR1 SQVTM, CDR2 ANQGSEA.

The chain employs TRBV12-3 or TRBV12-4 and TRBJ1-5, with D hard to call. This CDR3 contains 16 residues. Between the trimmed V and J ends, which lost 1 base and 0 bases, there was a span of 10 bases. The CDR3 is CASSLGAFYSNQPQHF. CDR3 nucleotide sequence: TGTGCCAGCAGTTTAGGAGCTTTTTATAGCAATCAGCCCCAGCATTTT.

In the case of this clonotype: No conserved phenylalanine or tryptophan ends this CDR3, so it is likely a read error. This chain connects TRBV20-1 to TRBJ2-3; D is possibly TRBD2 (5 bases). V lost 4 bases and J 2 bases, leaving 10 bases between the germline ends. Germline V gives CDR1 DFQATT, CDR2 SNEGSKA (reference sequence). The CDR3 totals 13 residues. The CDR3 is CSANGKYTDTQYL. Here the CDR3 DNA reads TGCAGTGCTAACGGGAAATACACAGATACGCAGTATTTG.

The rearrangement uses TRBV7-2 and TRBJ1-4; unclear D gene. The V end lost 5 bases, the J end lost 3 bases, and 13 bases lay between the germline ends. Per the germline V gene, CDR1 is SGHTA and CDR2 is FQGNSA. The CDR3 loop spans 15 amino acids. CDR3: CASSPRCYPNEKLFF. The CDR3 DNA reads TGTGCCAGCAGCCCCCGATGCTATCCTAATGAAAAACTGTTTTTT.

This clonotype was seen many times. The genes are TRBV20-1 and TRBJ1-2; no definite D call. Looked up from germline, CDR1 is DFQATT and CDR2 is SNEGSKA (reference sequence). The V end lost 3 bases, the J end lost 6 bases, and 17 bases lay between the germline ends. This CDR3 comprises 14 residues. CDR3 sequence: CSASSAREDHGYTF. The CDR3 DNA reads TGCAGTGCTAGCTCGGCCCGGGAAGACCATGGCTACACCTTC.

To note about this clonotype: One end of the junction fails to match germline, which may point to a read error. This chain joins TRBV12-3 or TRBV12-4 and TRBJ1-1; no definite D call. The CDR3 has 15 amino acids. The CDR3 nucleotides are TGTGCCAGCAGTTCTCAGACTGGTTCGAACACTGAAACTTTCTTT. The encoded protein is CASSSQTGSNTETFF.

This clonotype was recorded only once. A much bigger clone sits one base away, suggesting this may be a read error. The chain has TRBV29-1 and TRBJ2-1; 9 bases align to TRBD1. The CDR3 is 16 amino acids. With V trimmed by 4 bases and J by 3 bases, 10 bases remained unmatched. Germline CDR1 SQVTM, CDR2 ANQGSEA. For the CDR3, the DNA is TGCAGCGTTGTAGGGTTCCGGGGACAGGGCTACAATGAGCAGTTCTTC. Amino acid sequence: CSVVGFRGQGYNEQFF.

Comment on this clonotype: Since no conserved phenylalanine or tryptophan closes the CDR3, a read error is the likely cause. The gene calls are TRBV6-5 and TRBJ1-4, with no clear D. This CDR3 has 15 residues. Germline CDR1 is MNHEY and CDR2 is SVGAGI. CDR3 bases: TGTGCCAGCAATTACACGACCGGGACTAATGAAAAACTGTTTATT. Translation: CASNYTTGTNEKLFI.

This rearrangement joins TRBV11-3 to TRBJ2-5; weak D call: TRBD1 (5 bases). The germline V gene encodes CDR1 SGHNT and CDR2 YENEEA. The CDR3 sequence is 14 residues long. V was pared by 4 bases and J by 5 bases, with 14 bases between. The CDR3 DNA follows: TGTGCCAGCAGCTCCGGACACACTGGGGAGACCCAGTACTTC. It yields the protein CASSSGHTGETQYF.